The 3 T cell receptor beta chains reported below all come from one sample, sequenced in a study of T cells after yellow fever vaccination. TCRdb analysed the 5' RACE reads with MiXCR anew, one entry per CDR3 protein. The sample lists some 320,000 distinct CDR3 sequences, around a tenth occurring once. This specimen was CD4+ T cells sorted from PBMCs, taken 45 days after the yellow fever booster vaccination. Every receptor here comes from a man between 18 and 29 years old who received the YFV17D yellow fever vaccine.

This clonotype showed up many times. The chain links TRBV7-2 to TRBJ2-2, with unresolved D. V was clipped by 6 bases and J by 7 bases, with 21 bases between them. The CDR3 sequence is 16 residues long. From germline, CDR1 is SGHTA and CDR2 FQGNSA. CDR3 bases: TGTGCCAGCAGGCCCCCCTCCAGCGTCGGTATCGGGGAGCTGTTTTTT. Its translation is CASRPPSSVGIGELFF.

The gene calls are TRBV19 and TRBJ2-7; D is uncertain. CDR1 is LNHDA and CDR2 is SQIVND in the germline V gene (reference sequence). V lost 5 bases, J lost 2 bases, and 13 bases lay in between. The CDR3 runs 14 residues. The CDR3 nucleotides are TGTGCCAGTAGTCATCCCATCGAAACCTACGAGCAGTACGTC. Protein sequence: CASSHPIETYEQYV.

The V and J genes are TRBV6-5 and TRBJ1-1; unclear D gene. This CDR3 region has 13 residues. V lost 5 bases and J lost 6, with 13 bases in between. The germline V gene has CDR1 MNHEY and CDR2 SVGAGI. Here the CDR3 reads CASSTAFAAEAFF. For the CDR3, the DNA is TGTGCCAGCAGTACTGCATTTGCGGCTGAAGCTTTCTTT.